The T cell receptor beta chain described here comes from a study of CD8 T cells in ankylosing spondylitis. General study findings and limits: Apparently characteristic of ankylosing spondylitis blood was a TCR beta motif (roughly 8 highly homologous variants). Earlier authors reported some of these motif variants in reactive arthritis synovial fluid and blood.

Making use of molecular barcodes, quantitative 5'-RACE generated TCR beta libraries. TCRdb fed the 5' RACE reads into MiXCR, producing one record per CDR3 protein. The sample lists more than 250,000 distinct CDR3 sequences, approximately 10% occurring once. This clonotype appeared a few times. The antigen remains unidentified. Germline CDR1 is DFQATT and CDR2 is SNEGSKA (reference sequence). V was pared by 1 base and J by 1 base, with 18 bases between. CDR3 size: 17 residues. Sequencing was done on a sample of blood, either unsorted or a sorted T cell fraction (not recorded which). This sequence originates from a female donor with ankylosing spondylitis or in good health (not recorded which). This chain links TRBV20-1 with TRBJ2-3; D might be TRBD2 (6 bases). CDR3 DNA: TGCAGTGCTAGAGCGGTCAGTGGGCGGGAAGGCACAGATACGCAGTATTTT. Its protein is CSARAVSGREGTDTQYF.